In its sample, the clone carrying this T cell receptor beta chain was seen a few times. The data belong to a study of identical twins. CDR3 length equals 14 residues. With 6 bases removed from V and 4 bases from J, the gap between germline ends came to 16 bases. Germline values: CDR1 MNHNS, CDR2 SASEGT. TCRdb reprocessed the 5' RACE reads with MiXCR, giving one entry per CDR3 protein. The sample consists of about 210,000 distinct CDR3 sequences, roughly a tenth of them appearing once. V is TRBV6-1 and J is TRBJ2-7; TRBD2 is a possible D gene (6 bases). Sequenced material: memory (CD45RO+) T cells sorted from blood. The clonotype originates from a young woman in good health. CDR3 nucleotide sequence: TGTGCCAGCAGGGACGGGACGGGGACTTACGAGCAGTACTTC. It encodes CASRDGTGTYEQYF.